These 24 T cell receptor beta chains came from one sample sequenced in a study of CD8+ T cells in alopecia areata. Extraction of RNA preceded its reverse transcription into cDNA, which served as the sequencing template. Produced via immunoSEQ multiplex PCR; TCRdb's table is partial and in-frame only. The sample contains about 180,000 clones, 50% to 60% of which appear only once. This specimen consisted of CD4+ T cells sorted from blood, obtained at week 0. These receptor sequences come from a human donor with alopecia areata.

This CDR3 reads CSVGGLTRNIQYF. CDR3 DNA sequence: TGCAGCGTTGGAGGTCTTACAAGGAACATTCAGTACTTC. The gene calls are TRBV29-1 and TRBJ2-4, with D unclear. The germline gives CDR1 SQVTM, CDR2 ANQGSEA. V dropped 4 bases and J dropped 7 bases, with 14 bases sitting between them. CDR3 length: 13 residues.

This clone occurred once. V usage is TRBV7-9 and J usage is TRBJ2-3; D possibly corresponds to TRBD2 (5 bases). V lost 5 bases, J lost 4 bases, and 10 bases lay in between. CDR3 size: 13 residues. Germline V gene sequence: CDR1 SEHNR, CDR2 FQNEAQ (reference sequence). The CDR3 reads CASSDGNPDTQYF. The CDR3 nucleotides are TGTGCCAGCAGCGACGGGAACCCAGATACGCAGTATTTT.

V usage is TRBV28 and J usage is TRBJ1-5, with D possibly matching TRBD1 (5 bases). This CDR3 region has 14 residues. V gave up 4 bases and J gave up 6 bases, with 13 bases separating them. CDR1 and CDR2 (germline): MDHEN, SYDVKM. CDR3 sequence (DNA): TGTGCCAGCAGTTCCCAGGGAGGCGGTCAGCCCCAGCATTTT. This sequence encodes CASSSQGGGQPQHF.

The chain has TRBV9 and TRBJ2-7, with a possible D match to TRBD2 (7 bases). The length of the CDR3 is 16 residues. The V end lost 2 bases, the J end lost 2 bases, and 17 bases lay between the germline ends. The germline V gene has CDR1 SGDLS and CDR2 YYNGEE. CDR3 coding DNA: TGTGCCAGCAGCGTGTCTCCCGGGGGGCTGCCCTACGAGCAGTACTTC. Encoded protein: CASSVSPGGLPYEQYF.

In this sample, this clone turned up a few times. The V gene is TRBV11-2, the J gene TRBJ2-1, with TRBD2 matching 8 bases. This CDR3 has 16 residues. The germline CDR1 and CDR2 sequences are SGHAT and FQNNGV. The junction had 4 bases not matched to a gene; V was cut back by 1 base and J by 2 bases. As DNA, the CDR3 is TGTGCCAGCAGCTTAGTATTCGGGGGGGCCTACAATGAGCAGTTCTTC. Amino acid sequence: CASSLVFGGAYNEQFF.

The chain is built from TRBV2 and TRBJ1-2, with a tentative D call TRBD1 (6 bases). V lost 7 bases, J lost 2 bases, and 14 bases lay in between. Germline V gene sequence: CDR1 SNHLY, CDR2 FYNNEI. There are 14 residues in the CDR3. CDR3 sequence: CASTPQGLNYGYTF. In nucleotides, the CDR3 is TGTGCCAGCACCCCCCAGGGGTTAAACTATGGCTACACCTTC.

This chain uses TRBV2 with TRBJ2-3; 9 nucleotides line up with TRBD1. CDR1 SNHLY and CDR2 FYNNEI come from the germline V gene. The CDR3 runs 14 residues. Losses at the gene ends were 4 bases for V and 5 bases for J; bases not matched to a gene: 4. The CDR3 reads CASSVDRGGDTQYF. CDR3 DNA sequence: TGTGCCAGCAGTGTCGACAGGGGGGGAGATACGCAGTATTTT.

The J gene is TRBJ2-3, the V gene TRBV2; possibly TRBD2 for D (6 bases). The CDR3 totals 15 residues. Germline V gene sequence: CDR1 SNHLY, CDR2 FYNNEI. The V gene lost 6 bases and the J gene lost 0 bases, with 13 bases spanning the gap. CDR3 DNA sequence: TGTGCCAGCAGCCGTGGGGGGACTAGCACAGATACGCAGTATTTT. It yields the protein CASSRGGTSTDTQYF.

The sample holds one count of this clone. This chain links TRBV4-2 with TRBJ2-7; TRBD1 aligns across 11 bases. CDR3 length: 15 amino acids. CDR1 LGHNA and CDR2 YNFKEQ come from the germline V gene. The junction had 2 bases not matched to a gene; V was cut back by 3 bases and J by 1 base. CDR3 sequence (DNA): TGTGCCAGCAGCCAGGGGACAGGGGGATCCTACGAGCAGTACTTC. This encodes CASSQGTGGSYEQYF.

The J gene is TRBJ2-1, the V gene TRBV4-1; a possible D gene is TRBD1 (6 bases). The germline V and J ends were trimmed by 4 bases and 7 bases, with 17 bases remaining between them. CDR1 is MGHRA and CDR2 is YSYEKL in the germline V gene. The CDR3 covers 15 residues. The DNA for the CDR3 is TGCGCCAGCAGCCGGATCGGGCAGGGGTTAAATGAGCAGTTCTTC. Translated, it gives CASSRIGQGLNEQFF.

The chain has TRBV30 and TRBJ1-1, with 7 nucleotides matching TRBD1. The CDR3 runs 14 residues. From germline, CDR1 is GTSNPN and CDR2 SVGIG (reference sequence). Unmatched junction bases numbered 13, after V lost 5 bases and J lost 7 bases. Here the CDR3 DNA reads TGTGCCTGGGGAACCGGGACAGCTACCGATGAAGCTTTCTTT. This gives the protein CAWGTGTATDEAFF.

The chain combines TRBV6-5 with TRBJ1-6; D uncertain. This CDR3 is 14 amino acids long. Germline CDR1 reads MNHEY; CDR2 reads SVGAGI. V dropped 2 bases and J dropped 8 bases, with 10 bases sitting between them. CDR3 protein: CASSYRVSDSPLHF. Here the CDR3 DNA reads TGTGCCAGCAGTTACCGGGTATCGGATTCACCCCTCCACTTT.

The chain joins TRBV30 to TRBJ2-2, with no clear D. V lost 5 bases and J lost 4, with 5 bases in between. The CDR3 runs to 11 residues. Looked up from germline, CDR1 is GTSNPN and CDR2 is SVGIG (reference sequence). CDR3 bases: TGTGCCTGGGCAGGCACCGGGGAGCTGTTTTTT. Its protein is CAWAGTGELFF.

The chain carries TRBV10-3 and TRBJ1-1, with no clear D. Germline V gene sequence: CDR1 ENHRY, CDR2 SYGVKD. The CDR3 loop spans 14 amino acids. V was shortened by 4 bases and J by 3 bases, with 12 bases between the two germline ends. The CDR3 coding sequence is TGTGCCATCAGTGCTCACAGCTCCGACACTGAAGCTTTCTTT. Translating gives CAISAHSSDTEAFF.

This rearrangement joins TRBV30 to TRBJ1-4; D is perhaps TRBD1 (5 bases). The CDR3 loop spans 10 amino acids. Deletions cut 8 bases from V and 14 bases from J, with 15 bases between. Germline CDR1 reads GTSNPN; CDR2 reads SVGIG (reference sequence). CDR3 nucleotides: TGTGCCGGATGGGGCCCCGGGCTGTTTTTT. It specifies CAGWGPGLFF.

In regard to this clone: The sample contains more than one DNA sequence encoding this CDR3. The V gene is TRBV5-1, the J gene TRBJ2-5, with 9 bases fitting TRBD1. This CDR3 comprises 14 residues. Per germline, CDR1 SGHRS and CDR2 YFSETQ. With V trimmed by 5 bases and J by 2 bases, 4 bases remained unmatched. Here the CDR3 DNA reads TGCGCCAGCAGTCGGACAGGGGCTCAAGAGACCCAGTACTTC. Translation: CASSRTGAQETQYF.

The chain has TRBV30 and TRBJ1-2, with D perhaps matching TRBD1 (6 bases). V was shortened by 5 bases and J by 4 bases, with 8 bases between the two germline ends. This CDR3 region has 11 residues. The germline gives CDR1 GTSNPN, CDR2 SVGIG (reference sequence). The DNA for the CDR3 is TGTGCCTGGGCCAGGGGCTATGGCTACACCTTC. Encoded protein: CAWARGYGYTF.

The V gene is TRBV29-1, the J gene TRBJ1-2; D gene unclear. The germline V and J ends were trimmed by 5 bases and 5 bases, with 9 bases remaining between them. This CDR3 has 11 amino acids. The V gene's germline CDR1 is SQVTM and CDR2 ANQGSEA. The CDR3 sequence: CSVLTDYGYTF. CDR3 in DNA: TGCAGCGTTTTGACGGATTATGGCTACACCTTC.

A note on this clone: The sample carries other DNA sequences with the same CDR3. The rearrangement links TRBV6-5 to TRBJ2-6; maybe TRBD1 (6 bases). CDR1 and CDR2 (germline): MNHEY, SVGAGI. Trimming cost V 6 bases and J 4 bases, with 13 bases left between them. This CDR3 contains 15 residues. The CDR3 loop reads CASSPQGLGANVLTF. DNA of the CDR3: TGTGCCAGCAGCCCGCAGGGGCTAGGGGCCAACGTCCTGACTTTC.

V gene TRBV5-6 combines with J gene TRBJ1-1; 8 nucleotides line up with TRBD1. From germline, CDR1 is SGHDT and CDR2 YYEEEE. The J segment lost 5 bases and the V segment lost 3 bases, leaving 9 bases of the junction unmatched. The CDR3 spans 15 residues. The CDR3 spells CASSSMTGERTEAFF. Written as DNA, the CDR3 is TGTGCCAGCAGCTCGATGACAGGGGAGAGAACTGAAGCTTTCTTT. The full variable domain, with the rest looked up from reference TRBV5-6 and TRBJ1-1, is DAGVTQSPTHLIKTRGQQVTLRCSPKSGHDTVSWYQQALGQGPQFIFQYYEEEERQRGNFPDRFSGHQFPNYSSELNVNALLLGDSALYLCASSSMTGERTEAFFGQGTRLTVV.

The chain carries TRBV7-2 and TRBJ2-3; perhaps TRBD2 as D (7 bases). Trimming removed 5 bases at V and 5 bases at J, with 14 bases between. From germline, CDR1 is SGHTA and CDR2 FQGNSA. The CDR3 runs 14 residues. CDR3 DNA sequence: TGTGCCAGCAGCCCGGGGGGCCTAGTAGATACGCAGTATTTT. It encodes CASSPGGLVDTQYF.

This clone was detected only a few times. The V and J genes are TRBV13 and TRBJ1-6; no firm D call. CDR1 is PRHDT, CDR2 FYEKMQ, per germline (reference sequence). The CDR3 has 15 residues. Trimming shortened V by 6 bases and J by 0 bases, and 9 bases separated the two germline ends. In DNA form, the CDR3 reads TGTGCCAGCAGAAAGGGAAGCTCCTATAATTCACCCCTCCACTTT. It specifies CASRKGSSYNSPLHF.

CDR3 nucleotides: TGTGCCAGTAGTACCGGGACAAGACTTAGCAATCAGCCCCAGCATTTT. This gives the protein CASSTGTRLSNQPQHF. The V and J genes are TRBV19 and TRBJ1-5; weak D call: TRBD1 (6 bases). The germline V and J ends were trimmed by 4 bases and 0 bases, with 13 bases remaining between them. Germline loops: CDR1 LNHDA, CDR2 SQIVND (reference sequence). The CDR3 totals 16 residues.

V is TRBV30 and J is TRBJ2-7; 8 bases are shared with TRBD1. The V and J ends lost 5 bases and 2 bases, in that order; junction bases with no gene match: 2. Germline assignment: CDR1 GTSNPN and CDR2 SVGIG (reference sequence). The CDR3 is 12 residues long. Here the CDR3 reads CAWDRGTYEQYF. In nucleotides, the CDR3 is TGTGCCTGGGACAGGGGCACCTACGAGCAGTACTTC.